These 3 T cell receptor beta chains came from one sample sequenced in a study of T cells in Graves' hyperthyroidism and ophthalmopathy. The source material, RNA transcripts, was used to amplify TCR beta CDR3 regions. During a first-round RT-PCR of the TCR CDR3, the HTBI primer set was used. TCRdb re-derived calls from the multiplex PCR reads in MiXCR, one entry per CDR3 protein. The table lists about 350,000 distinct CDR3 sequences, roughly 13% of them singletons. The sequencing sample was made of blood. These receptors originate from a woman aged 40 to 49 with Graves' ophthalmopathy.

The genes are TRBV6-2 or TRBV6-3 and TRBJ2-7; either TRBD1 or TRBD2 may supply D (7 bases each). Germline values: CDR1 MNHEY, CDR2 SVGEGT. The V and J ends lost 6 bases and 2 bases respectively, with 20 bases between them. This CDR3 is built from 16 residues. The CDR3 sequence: CASRGGGAFRTYEQYF. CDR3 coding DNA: TGTGCCAGCAGGGGAGGGGGCGCGTTTAGGACCTACGAGCAGTACTTC.

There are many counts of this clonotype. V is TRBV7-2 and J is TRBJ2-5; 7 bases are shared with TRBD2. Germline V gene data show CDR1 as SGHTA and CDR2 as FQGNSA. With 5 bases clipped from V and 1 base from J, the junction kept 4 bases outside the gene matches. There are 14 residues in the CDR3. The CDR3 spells CASSPGGRQETQYF. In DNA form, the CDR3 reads TGTGCCAGCAGCCCGGGAGGACGCCAAGAGACCCAGTACTTC. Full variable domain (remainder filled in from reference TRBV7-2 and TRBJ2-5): GAGVSQSPSNKVTEKGKDVELRCDPISGHTALYWYRQSLGQGLEFLIYFQGNSAPDKSGLPSDRFSAERTGGSVSTLTIQRTQQEDSAVYLCASSPGGRQETQYFGPGTRLLVL.

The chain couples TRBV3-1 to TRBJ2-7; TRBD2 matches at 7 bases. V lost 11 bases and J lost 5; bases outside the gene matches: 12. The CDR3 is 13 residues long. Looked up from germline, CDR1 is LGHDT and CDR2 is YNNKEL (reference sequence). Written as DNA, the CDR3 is TGTGCCTCTACGGGGGGTAAAGGCAACGAGCAGTACTTC. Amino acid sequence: CASTGGKGNEQYF.